This entry concerns a single T cell receptor beta chain. The target antigen is unknown. The data are from a study of T-cell memory formation after mild COVID-19. The overall study: Most TCR clusters belonged to a single donor. Findings and caveats of the study: The study found balanced CD4/CD8 in clones contracting day 15 to 85 and a CD4+ lean in later expanders. Pre-infection memory contained some responding clones, which suggested that cross-reactive memory had joined.

The V end was cut by 3 bases, the J end by 6 bases, with 12 bases between. This CDR3 spans 14 amino acids. Per germline, CDR1 KGHSH and CDR2 LQKENI. Using its own MiXCR run on the 5' RACE reads, TCRdb lists one record per CDR3 protein. The sample lists approximately 290,000 distinct CDR3 sequences, around a sixth seen once, with roughly a fifth in the top ten. The sequenced material came from PBMCs or a T cell subset sorted from them (not recorded which). The receptor's source is a man between 18 and 29 years old who had mild COVID-19 (a few samples of this study predate the infection). Cell type and time point are not known. The J gene is TRBJ2-1, the V gene TRBV18; D gene unclear. CDR3 protein: CASSPSYSTNEQFF. DNA of the CDR3: TGTGCCAGCTCACCTTCGTACAGTACCAATGAGCAGTTCTTC.